Presented here are 21 T cell receptor beta chains from one specimen sequenced in a study of OX40 agonist ivuxolimab in advanced cancers. Assay: immunoSEQ multiplex PCR; the TCRdb copy retains only in-frame clones and omits some. The repertoire holds more than 50,000 clones, with more than 65% as singletons. The sequencing here drew on CD4+ or CD8+ T cells sorted from blood, taken in a trial of the OX40 agonist ivuxolimab. The receptors here all came from an adult with an advanced solid tumor such as melanoma, head and neck, liver or kidney cancer.

V and J are TRBV19 and TRBJ1-2; the D gene is possibly TRBD1 (6 bases). Germline loops: CDR1 LNHDA, CDR2 SQIVND (reference sequence). CDR3 size: 13 residues. V shed 7 bases and J shed 8 bases, with 17 bases lying between them. CDR3 DNA sequence: TGTGCCAGTACCCTACAGGGTTCAAGAGGCTACACCTTC. Its protein is CASTLQGSRGYTF.

The gene calls are TRBV9 and TRBJ2-3; TRBD2 matches at 8 bases. The CDR3 loop spans 16 amino acids. V shed 3 bases, J shed 2 bases, and the junction held 8 bases outside the gene matches. Germline lookup yields CDR1 SGDLS and CDR2 YYNGEE. For the CDR3, the DNA is TGTGCCAGCAGCGGCTACGGGGGGGCTGACACAGATACGCAGTATTTT. It encodes CASSGYGGADTDTQYF.

The chain is built from TRBV5-1 and TRBJ2-3; D is unresolved. The CDR3 has 14 residues. CDR1 and CDR2 from the germline V gene are SGHRS and YFSETQ. V was trimmed by 0 bases and J by 6 bases, leaving 11 bases between them. CDR3 coding DNA: TGCGCCAGCAGCTTGGACGGTCGCGGTGATACGCAGTATTTT. The encoded protein is CASSLDGRGDTQYF.

J is TRBJ1-1 and V is TRBV6-6, with unresolved D. Trimming took 0 bases from V and 5 from J, leaving 13 bases between them. The CDR3 covers 15 residues. Looked up from germline, CDR1 is MNHNY and CDR2 is SVGAGI (reference sequence). CDR3 coding DNA: TGTGCCAGCAGTTACTCGAGCTCCGGGAGAACTGAAGCTTTCTTT. Translation: CASSYSSSGRTEAFF.

The genes are TRBV5-1 and TRBJ2-3; a possible D gene is TRBD2 (5 bases). The CDR3 is 16 amino acids. Per the germline V gene, CDR1 is SGHRS and CDR2 is YFSETQ. Trimming took 0 bases from V and 10 from J, leaving 21 bases between them. CDR3 DNA sequence: TGCGCCAGCAGCTTGGCGATTGGTTCGAGGGTGAGGGCGCAGTATTTT. This encodes CASSLAIGSRVRAQYF.

The chain uses TRBV28 and TRBJ1-2, with 7 positions matching TRBD1. Germline V gene lookup returns CDR1 MDHEN and CDR2 SYDVKM. V was pared by 2 bases and J by 2 bases, with 2 bases of the junction left unmatched. This CDR3 contains 14 residues. The CDR3 region has the DNA TGTGCCAGCAGTTTACCGGGACAGAACTATGGCTACACCTTC. Translated, it gives CASSLPGQNYGYTF.

The V gene is TRBV11-3, the J gene TRBJ2-1; 9 bases align to TRBD2. V lost 3 bases to trimming and J lost 2 bases; unmatched junction nucleotides: 5. The germline V gene has CDR1 SGHNT and CDR2 YENEEA. The CDR3 has 16 residues. CDR3 sequence (DNA): TGTGCCAGCAGCTTGGCGGGGGGGATACCCTACAATGAGCAGTTCTTC. This translates into CASSLAGGIPYNEQFF.

The gene calls are TRBV5-1 and TRBJ2-5; tentatively, D is TRBD1 (5 bases). The length of the CDR3 is 15 residues. Trimming took 1 base from V and 1 from J, leaving 11 bases between them. Germline V gives CDR1 SGHRS, CDR2 YFSETQ. The DNA for the CDR3 is TGCGCCAGCAGCTTGACAGGTGTACGCCAAGAGACCCAGTACTTC. It specifies CASSLTGVRQETQYF.

This clone was seen a handful of times. The gene calls are TRBV10-3 and TRBJ1-1; 10 bases match TRBD1. The CDR3 is 13 residues long. Trimming took 8 bases from V and 4 from J; bases not matched to a gene: 4. The germline CDR1 and CDR2 sequences are ENHRY and SYGVKD. Here the CDR3 reads CAILRTGGTEAFF. The DNA of the CDR3 is TGTGCCATCCTCAGGACAGGGGGCACTGAAGCTTTCTTT.

V gene TRBV5-1 combines with J gene TRBJ2-3, with D unclear. This CDR3 is built from 12 residues. Trimming stripped 0 bases from V and 3 bases from J, with 2 bases between. Germline V lookup: CDR1 SGHRS, CDR2 YFSETQ. CDR3 amino acids: CASSLVTDTQYF. CDR3 bases: TGCGCCAGCAGCTTGGTAACAGATACGCAGTATTTT.

The V and J genes are TRBV5-1 and TRBJ2-7; D call uncertain. V lost 4 bases to trimming and J lost 3 bases, with 11 bases between them. CDR1 and CDR2 from the germline V gene are SGHRS and YFSETQ. The CDR3 runs 13 residues. CDR3 loop: CASSLEGLYEQYF. CDR3 coding DNA: TGCGCCAGCAGCCTAGAAGGGCTCTACGAGCAGTACTTC.

The chain couples TRBV9 to TRBJ1-3, with 7 positions matching TRBD1. The germline V gene has CDR1 SGDLS and CDR2 YYNGEE. V trimming: 0 bases; J trimming: 0 bases; junction bases outside the gene matches: 0. The CDR3 runs 15 residues. CDR3 DNA: TGTGCCAGCAGCGTAGGGACAGGCTCTGGAAACACCATATATTTT. It codes for CASSVGTGSGNTIYF.

This chain joins TRBV5-6 and TRBJ1-1; D may be TRBD1 (6 bases). V was clipped by 0 bases and J by 3 bases, with 15 bases between them. Germline loops: CDR1 SGHDT, CDR2 YYEEEE. The CDR3 has 16 amino acids. The CDR3 protein is CASSLVAGEGDTEAFF. CDR3 sequence (DNA): TGTGCCAGCAGCTTGGTGGCAGGGGAGGGTGACACTGAAGCTTTCTTT. Full variable domain (remainder filled in from reference TRBV5-6 and TRBJ1-1): DAGVTQSPTHLIKTRGQQVTLRCSPKSGHDTVSWYQQALGQGPQFIFQYYEEEERQRGNFPDRFSGHQFPNYSSELNVNALLLGDSALYLCASSLVAGEGDTEAFFGQGTRLTVV.

The chain carries TRBV4-1 and TRBJ2-7, with D possibly being TRBD2 (5 bases). V dropped 2 bases and J dropped 5 bases, with 10 bases sitting between them. Germline lookup yields CDR1 MGHRA and CDR2 YSYEKL. There are 13 residues in the CDR3. The CDR3: CASSQILAHEQYF. CDR3 coding DNA: TGCGCCAGCAGCCAAATCCTAGCCCACGAGCAGTACTTC.

J is TRBJ2-5 and V is TRBV5-1; D is ambiguous. Germline V CDR1 and CDR2: SGHRS, YFSETQ. Trimming shortened V by 4 bases and J by 5 bases, and 9 bases separated the two germline ends. The CDR3 is 12 residues long. The CDR3, as DNA: TGCGCCAGCAGCGTACCCACGGAGACCCAGTACTTC. The encoded protein is CASSVPTETQYF.

The rearrangement joins TRBV5-1 to TRBJ1-4; TRBD1 matches at 7 bases. The germline V gene encodes CDR1 SGHRS and CDR2 YFSETQ. The length of the CDR3 is 13 residues. J gave up 6 bases and V 5 bases, and 4 bases lay outside the gene matches. The CDR3 DNA reads TGCGCCAGCAGAAGGGACAGCGATGAAAAACTGTTTTTT. Translating it yields CASRRDSDEKLFF.

This clone was counted only a few times. The chain employs TRBV5-6 and TRBJ2-7; 11 nucleotides align to TRBD2. The CDR3 consists of 15 residues. In germline, CDR1 is SGHDT, CDR2 YYEEEE. The trim removed 4 bases at V and 7 bases at J, leaving 10 bases unmatched. The CDR3 region has the DNA TGTGCCAGCAGCGGGGGACTAGCGGTCCCGGGGGAGCAGTACTTC. It codes for CASSGGLAVPGEQYF.

The CDR3 sequence: CASSLVSGGAQFF. DNA for the CDR3: TGTGCCAGCAGCTTGGTTAGCGGGGGGGCGCAGTTCTTC. This chain connects TRBV7-2 to TRBJ2-1; 11 nucleotides agree with TRBD2. This CDR3 has 13 amino acids. Germline CDR1 is SGHTA and CDR2 is FQGNSA. The junction had 4 bases not matched to a gene; V was cut back by 3 bases and J by 12 bases.

The gene calls are TRBV7-6 and TRBJ1-5; possible D gene TRBD1, 5 bases. V was pared by 10 bases and J by 7 bases, with 20 bases between. The CDR3 runs 14 residues. Germline CDR1 reads SGHVS; CDR2 reads FNYEAQ. The chain's CDR3 is CATLEGGDRQPQHF. Here the CDR3 DNA reads TGTGCCACCCTAGAGGGAGGGGATCGACAGCCCCAGCATTTT.

The chain employs TRBV5-5 and TRBJ2-2, with 7 bases aligning to TRBD2. V shed 2 bases and J 1 base; nucleotides not matched to a gene: 5. CDR3 length: 16 residues. Per the germline V gene, CDR1 is SGHKS and CDR2 is YYEKEE (reference sequence). The CDR3 sequence is CASSFLRGENTGELFF. CDR3 sequence (DNA): TGTGCCAGCAGCTTTTTACGGGGGGAGAACACCGGGGAGCTGTTTTTT.

The V and J genes are TRBV7-9 and TRBJ1-5; TRBD1 is a possible D gene (5 bases). V dropped 1 base and J dropped 0 bases, with 13 bases sitting between them. Per the germline V gene, CDR1 is SEHNR and CDR2 is FQNEAQ (reference sequence). The CDR3 runs 17 residues. The CDR3 coding sequence is TGTGCCAGCAGCTTAGGATCGGGGGGGTATAGCAATCAGCCCCAGCATTTT. This gives the protein CASSLGSGGYSNQPQHF.